Presented here are 9 T cell receptor beta chains from one specimen sequenced in a study of blood T cell repertoires in COVID-19. Method: immunoSEQ multiplex PCR; TCRdb's copy keeps in-frame clones and lacks some. The sample carries about 250,000 clones, more than 80% recorded once. The sample comprised PBMCs or T cells enriched from blood (not recorded which). The receptors stem from a woman between 18 and 30 years old who had recovered from COVID-19.

The V gene is TRBV20-1, the J gene TRBJ1-5; D is undetermined. This CDR3 is 13 amino acids long. CDR1 is DFQATT and CDR2 is SNEGSKA in the germline V gene (reference sequence). V dropped 3 bases and J dropped 6 bases, with 12 bases sitting between them. CDR3 in DNA: TGCAGTGCTAGTCGAGGGATCGGTCAGCCCCAGCATTTT. As protein: CSASRGIGQPQHF.

The CDR3 reads CASSRGQGAEANEKLFF. The CDR3 nucleotides read TGTGCCAGCAGCCGGGGGCAGGGGGCTGAGGCTAATGAAAAACTGTTTTTT. V gene TRBV5-4 combines with J gene TRBJ1-4; 8 nucleotides line up with TRBD1. This CDR3 is 17 amino acids long. The germline CDR1 and CDR2 sequences are SGHNT and YYREEE (reference sequence). Germline trimming cut 4 bases from V and 3 bases from J; bases unmatched to any gene: 11.

The rearrangement joins TRBV6-2 or TRBV6-3 to TRBJ2-5; 7 positions agree with TRBD2. Germline V lookup: CDR1 MNHEY, CDR2 SVGEGT. The V and J ends lost 6 bases and 1 base, in that order; junction bases with no gene match: 5. The CDR3 totals 14 residues. The CDR3 DNA reads as TGTGCCAGCAGCCTCACTAGCGCCCAAGAGACCCAGTACTTC. Translated, it gives CASSLTSAQETQYF.

This chain joins TRBV7-6 and TRBJ1-4; maybe TRBD1 (6 bases). Germline V gene lookup returns CDR1 SGHVS and CDR2 FNYEAQ. This CDR3 is built from 14 residues. Trimming left V 5 bases short and J 3 bases short, with 10 bases between. For the CDR3, the DNA is TGTGCCAGCAGCCGGGGGGGCCCTAATGAAAAACTGTTTTTT. Protein sequence: CASSRGGPNEKLFF. Full variable domain (outside the CDR3, taken from reference TRBV7-6 and TRBJ1-4): GAGVSQSPRYKVTKRGQDVALRCDPISGHVSLYWYRQALGQGPEFLTYFNYEAQQDKSGLPNDRFSAERPEGSISTLTIQRTEQRDSAMYRCASSRGGPNEKLFFGSGTQLSVL.

The rearrangement links TRBV5-6 to TRBJ2-1; D gene unclear. Germline V gene sequence: CDR1 SGHDT, CDR2 YYEEEE. This CDR3 spans 13 amino acids. V was clipped by 0 bases and J by 4 bases, with 5 bases between them. The CDR3 reads CASSLDSYNEQFF. CDR3 sequence (DNA): TGTGCCAGCAGCTTGGATAGTTACAATGAGCAGTTCTTC.

In DNA form, the CDR3 reads TGTGCCATCAACAGGGCGGCCAATCAGCCCCAGCATTTT. Residues: CAINRAANQPQHF. The chain carries TRBV10-3 and TRBJ1-5, with D possibly matching TRBD1 (6 bases). The CDR3 extends over 13 amino acids. From germline, CDR1 is ENHRY and CDR2 SYGVKD. Trimming took off 7 bases at V and 3 bases at J, with 10 bases between the two ends.

CDR3 protein: CASTGRQGPYNEQFF. The CDR3 DNA reads TGTGCCAGCACCGGAAGACAGGGCCCCTACAATGAGCAGTTCTTC. The chain links TRBV28 to TRBJ2-1, with 7 nucleotides matching TRBD1. The CDR3 has 15 amino acids. CDR1 and CDR2 (germline): MDHEN, SYDVKM. The V segment lost 7 bases and the J segment 2 bases; nucleotides outside the gene matches: 8.

The chain has TRBV7-8 and TRBJ1-5, with D perhaps matching TRBD1 (5 bases). CDR1 and CDR2 (germline): SGHVS, FQNEAQ. CDR3 size: 17 residues. Trimming took 2 bases from V and 5 from J, leaving 19 bases between them. The CDR3 DNA follows: TGTGCCAGCAGCTTAATTGAAGGGAGATGGGGGGATCAGCCCCAGCATTTT. Translating it yields CASSLIEGRWGDQPQHF.

This clone was counted a single time. V gene TRBV5-1 combines with J gene TRBJ1-1; D gene ambiguous. This CDR3 contains 14 residues. Trimming took off 1 base at V and 1 base at J, with 8 bases between the two ends. In germline, CDR1 is SGHRS, CDR2 YFSETQ. This CDR3 is CASSLTPRNTEAFF. The CDR3 coding sequence is TGCGCCAGCAGCTTGACCCCCAGGAACACTGAAGCTTTCTTT.